These 25 T cell receptor beta chains came from one sample sequenced in a study of cytomegalovirus exposure and HLA in healthy donors. Researchers ran the PCR with 60 Vbeta and 13 Jbeta primers. Here immunoSEQ multiplex PCR was the method, and the copy in TCRdb shows in-frame clones only, minus some. The profile covers about 110,000 clones, with around three quarters appearing a single time and 2.5% to 3.5% taken by the ten largest. Material: PBMCs. These receptors were taken from a woman aged 18-29 years in good health and CMV-seropositive.

The gene calls are TRBV4-1 and TRBJ2-7; 8 nucleotides agree with TRBD1. The CDR3 covers 15 residues. V lost 0 bases, J lost 3 bases, and 4 bases stayed unmatched. CDR1 is MGHRA and CDR2 is YSYEKL in the germline V gene. CDR3 sequence reads: CASSQEHRGDYEQYF. For the CDR3, the DNA is TGCGCCAGCAGCCAAGAACACAGGGGGGACTACGAGCAGTACTTC.

V is TRBV7-2 and J is TRBJ2-7; possibly TRBD1 for D (6 bases). V lost 4 bases to trimming and J lost 5 bases, with 24 bases between them. Germline CDR1 and CDR2: SGHTA and FQGNSA. The CDR3 runs 17 residues. The CDR3 spells CASSSPFRQAFDHEQYF. CDR3 nucleotide sequence: TGTGCCAGCAGCTCCCCTTTTAGACAGGCTTTCGATCACGAGCAGTACTTC.

V gene TRBV6-5 combines with J gene TRBJ1-3, with a tentative D call TRBD1 (5 bases). The CDR3 is 14 residues long. The germline V and J ends were trimmed by 6 bases and 4 bases, with 13 bases remaining between them. Germline CDR1 MNHEY, CDR2 SVGAGI. The CDR3 is CASSPDILGNTIYF. The CDR3 coding sequence is TGTGCCAGCAGCCCGGACATTCTCGGAAACACCATATATTTT.

The chain employs TRBV30 and TRBJ2-5; 13 bases align to TRBD2. The length of the CDR3 is 15 residues. The J segment lost 3 bases and the V segment lost 1 base, leaving 2 bases of the junction unmatched. The germline V gene has CDR1 GTSNPN and CDR2 SVGIG (reference sequence). The CDR3 loop reads CAWSGGLAGKETQYF. CDR3 nucleotides: TGTGCCTGGAGTGGGGGACTAGCGGGAAAAGAGACCCAGTACTTC.

In this sample, this clone turned up once. V gene TRBV27 combines with J gene TRBJ2-7; 7 bases fit TRBD2. The V gene end was trimmed by 10 bases and the J gene end by 9 bases; junction bases not matched to a gene: 9. The CDR3 extends over 11 amino acids. Germline V gene data show CDR1 as MNHEY and CDR2 as SMNVEV (reference sequence). CDR3 amino acids: CATQGGEVQYF. The CDR3 DNA is TGTGCCACCCAGGGAGGGGAGGTGCAGTACTTC.

J is TRBJ2-1 and V is TRBV18; possibly TRBD2 for D (5 bases). Per germline, CDR1 KGHSH and CDR2 LQKENI. Between the trimmed V and J ends, which lost 3 bases and 9 bases, there was a span of 15 bases. The CDR3 totals 14 residues. The CDR3 reads CASSPWTSPGEQFF. CDR3 nucleotide sequence: TGTGCCAGCTCACCCTGGACTTCCCCGGGTGAGCAGTTCTTC.

V and J are TRBV7-6 and TRBJ1-6; D gene ambiguous. This CDR3 is built from 17 residues. V dropped 2 bases and J dropped 12 bases, with 23 bases sitting between them. Germline CDR1 is SGHVS and CDR2 is FNYEAQ. CDR3 nucleotides: TGTGCCAGCAGCTTAAAGCCGGGCAGGAGGCCTTTCGGACCCCTCCACTTT. It translates to CASSLKPGRRPFGPLHF. The whole variable domain, remainder taken from reference TRBV7-6 and TRBJ1-6, is GAGVSQSPRYKVTKRGQDVALRCDPISGHVSLYWYRQALGQGPEFLTYFNYEAQQDKSGLPNDRFSAERPEGSISTLTIQRTEQRDSAMYRCASSLKPGRRPFGPLHFGNGTRLTVT.

J is TRBJ2-3 and V is TRBV5-1; 11 nucleotides align to TRBD1. The CDR3 is made up of 14 amino acids. Germline CDR1 SGHRS, CDR2 YFSETQ. J was trimmed by 2 bases and V by 7 bases; bases with no gene match: 3. CDR3 bases: TGCGCCAGCCGCGGACAGGGGGCCACAGATACGCAGTATTTT. It specifies CASRGQGATDTQYF.

The chain couples TRBV28 to TRBJ1-2; D might be TRBD1 (5 bases). Germline V lookup: CDR1 MDHEN, CDR2 SYDVKM. The CDR3 totals 13 residues. V gave up 4 bases and J gave up 7 bases, with 13 bases separating them. The CDR3 reads CASSYPGEGGYTF. The CDR3 bases are TGTGCCAGCAGTTACCCGGGGGAAGGTGGCTACACCTTC.

In this sample, this clone turned up a few times. The chain is built from TRBV28 and TRBJ2-7; TRBD2 matches 14 bases. The CDR3 has 15 amino acids. J gave up 4 bases and V 8 bases, and 7 bases lay outside the gene matches. The germline V gene has CDR1 MDHEN and CDR2 SYDVKM. CDR3 nucleotides: TGTGCCAGCGGGGGGACTAGCGGGAGTTCGTACGAGCAGTACTTC. It yields the protein CASGGTSGSSYEQYF.

This CDR3 is CASSSRGTEAFF. The CDR3, as DNA: TGTGCCAGCAGTTCCCGGGGCACTGAAGCTTTCTTT. This chain connects TRBV6-5 to TRBJ1-1; D call uncertain. Per the germline V gene, CDR1 is MNHEY and CDR2 is SVGAGI. Between the trimmed V and J ends, which lost 4 bases and 4 bases, there was a span of 7 bases. This CDR3 contains 12 residues.

V is TRBV27 and J is TRBJ2-5; 7 bases map to TRBD1. With V trimmed by 0 bases and J by 5 bases, 6 bases remained unmatched. The CDR3 is made up of 15 amino acids. Germline V gene lookup returns CDR1 MNHEY and CDR2 SMNVEV (reference sequence). CDR3 region: CASSLSRGGAETQYF. CDR3 in DNA: TGTGCCAGCAGTTTATCGCGAGGGGGCGCGGAGACCCAGTACTTC.

The J gene is TRBJ1-2, the V gene TRBV19, with D unclear. V lost 3 bases to trimming and J lost 8 bases, with 10 bases between them. The germline gives CDR1 LNHDA, CDR2 SQIVND (reference sequence). The CDR3 sequence is 12 residues long. The CDR3 loop reads CASSIRSYGYTF. As DNA, the CDR3 is TGTGCCAGTAGTATTCGCAGTTACGGCTACACCTTC.

The V gene is TRBV5-4, the J gene TRBJ2-5; 12 nucleotides agree with TRBD2. V lost 2 bases to trimming and J lost 7 bases; unmatched junction nucleotides: 6. Germline V lookup: CDR1 SGHNT, CDR2 YYREEE (reference sequence). The CDR3 is 15 residues long. CDR3 nucleotides: TGTGCCAGCAGCTTAATGGGACTAGCGGGTGGGACCCAGTACTTC. Its translation is CASSLMGLAGGTQYF.

V is TRBV30 and J is TRBJ1-1; TRBD1 matches at 7 bases. Germline lookup yields CDR1 GTSNPN and CDR2 SVGIG (reference sequence). J lost 3 bases, V lost 6 bases, and 4 bases had no gene match. This CDR3 is 12 amino acids long. CDR3 DNA sequence: TGTGCCTGTAACAGGGGTGACACTGAAGCTTTCTTT. It is translated as CACNRGDTEAFF.

This chain joins TRBV7-9 and TRBJ1-4; 9 positions agree with TRBD1. CDR3 length: 18 amino acids. V lost 3 bases and J lost 4; bases outside the gene matches: 12. Germline CDR1 SEHNR, CDR2 FQNEAQ (reference sequence). The CDR3 DNA reads TGTGCCAGCAGCTTTTATGGGACAGGGTACCAGCGTAATGAAAAACTGTTTTTT. This sequence encodes CASSFYGTGYQRNEKLFF.

The chain carries TRBV19 and TRBJ1-1; D is possibly TRBD1 (5 bases). There are 11 residues in the CDR3. From germline, CDR1 is LNHDA and CDR2 SQIVND (reference sequence). CDR3: CASIRGTEAFF. The CDR3 DNA reads TGTGCTTCGATAAGGGGAACTGAAGCTTTCTTT.

The CDR3 loop is CASSEGRGLAGLISYEQYF. In DNA form, the CDR3 reads TGCGCCAGCAGTGAAGGAAGAGGACTAGCGGGTCTTATCTCCTACGAGCAGTACTTC. The chain joins TRBV10-1 to TRBJ2-7; 11 nucleotides agree with TRBD2. Unmatched junction bases numbered 13, after V lost 3 bases and J lost 0 bases. This CDR3 region has 19 residues. CDR1 and CDR2 from the germline V gene are WNHNN and SYGVQD (reference sequence).

The chain recombines TRBV2 with TRBJ2-1, with a tentative D call TRBD1 (5 bases). V gave up 7 bases and J gave up 14 bases, with 18 bases separating them. Germline CDR1 SNHLY, CDR2 FYNNEI. The CDR3 contains 12 residues. The CDR3 DNA reads as TGTGCCAGCACCCCGACTGGAGCAGGGAAGTTCTTC. Protein sequence: CASTPTGAGKFF.

In nucleotides, the CDR3 is TGTGCCTGGAGTGTGGCGGGAGGGGTGGAGACCCAGTACTTC. It codes for CAWSVAGGVETQYF. This chain joins TRBV30 and TRBJ2-5, with TRBD2 matching over 9 bases. With 0 bases clipped from V and 5 bases from J, the junction kept 4 bases outside the gene matches. Germline loops: CDR1 GTSNPN, CDR2 SVGIG (reference sequence). The CDR3 has 14 residues.

CDR3 sequence reads: CARSVGGREKRGSYEQYF. The CDR3 bases are TGTGCCAGAAGCGTCGGGGGTAGAGAAAAGAGGGGTTCCTACGAGCAGTACTTC. The V and J genes are TRBV5-3 and TRBJ2-7; D is perhaps TRBD2 (6 bases). TRBV5-3 is given ORF status, its function remaining uncertain. This CDR3 region has 18 residues. Trimming cost V 4 bases and J 1 base, with 24 bases left between them.

The V and J genes are TRBV6-5 and TRBJ2-7, with 10 bases aligning to TRBD1. J lost 0 bases, V lost 4 bases, and 3 bases had no gene match. This CDR3 spans 15 amino acids. Per the germline V gene, CDR1 is MNHEY and CDR2 is SVGAGI. The CDR3 sequence is CASSFGTGVSYEQYF. The CDR3 DNA reads TGTGCCAGCAGTTTTGGGACAGGGGTCTCCTACGAGCAGTACTTC.

V is TRBV11-3 and J is TRBJ2-5; D is unclear. The CDR3 is 14 residues long. CDR1 is SGHNT and CDR2 is YENEEA in the germline V gene. V shed 4 bases and J shed 9 bases, with 18 bases lying between them. CDR3 sequence (DNA): TGTGCCAGCAGCTCCCGTCTCCGGGTCTCGGCCCAGTACTTC. Protein sequence: CASSSRLRVSAQYF.

The chain is built from TRBV5-1 and TRBJ1-2; no reliable D call. V gave up 0 bases and J gave up 5 bases, with 8 bases separating them. This CDR3 region has 13 residues. Germline V lookup: CDR1 SGHRS, CDR2 YFSETQ. The CDR3: CASSLESRYGYTF. The CDR3 bases are TGCGCCAGCAGCTTGGAGTCCAGATATGGCTACACCTTC.

The gene calls are TRBV30 and TRBJ2-7; possible D gene TRBD2, 6 bases. The CDR3 covers 17 residues. In germline, CDR1 is GTSNPN, CDR2 SVGIG (reference sequence). Trimming took off 5 bases at V and 0 bases at J, with 23 bases between the two ends. The CDR3 protein is CAWERRGPVLSSYEQYF. The DNA for the CDR3 is TGTGCCTGGGAGAGGAGGGGCCCAGTTCTCTCCTCCTACGAGCAGTACTTC.